These 29 T cell receptor beta chains share one sample of origin, sequenced in a study of identical twins. MiXCR was run by TCRdb on the 5' RACE reads, yielding one entry per CDR3 protein. In the table there are about 890,000 distinct CDR3 sequences, about 12% of which are singletons. The same data also contributed to another study, on yellow fever vaccine responses in identical twins.

The specimen was PBMCs. The receptors come from a woman younger than 30 in good health.

The chain carries TRBV25-1 and TRBJ2-3; 14 bases agree with TRBD2. Germline values: CDR1 MGHDK, CDR2 SYGVNS. The ends lost 2 bases at V and 0 bases at J; junction bases unmatched: 4. This CDR3 spans 18 amino acids. DNA for the CDR3: TGTGCCAGCAGTGAAAGGACTAGCGGGGGGCTTAGCACAGATACGCAGTATTTT. This gives the protein CASSERTSGGLSTDTQYF.

This clonotype was observed many times. The chain combines TRBV19 with TRBJ2-1; unclear D gene. V shed 3 bases and J shed 7 bases, with 10 bases lying between them. In germline, CDR1 is LNHDA, CDR2 SQIVND (reference sequence). The CDR3 is made up of 13 amino acids. CDR3 protein: CASSIGPVNEQFF. The CDR3 coding sequence is TGTGCCAGTAGTATTGGACCAGTAAATGAGCAGTTCTTC.

This chain links TRBV29-1 with TRBJ1-5; a possible D gene is TRBD1 (5 bases). The CDR3 sequence is 12 residues long. Germline CDR1 and CDR2: SQVTM and ANQGSEA. CDR3 in amino acids: CAGGLSNQPQHF. The CDR3, as DNA: TGCGCGGGGGGGTTGAGCAATCAGCCCCAGCATTTT.

This clonotype appeared a few times. The chain couples TRBV6-1 to TRBJ2-6; D is perhaps TRBD1 (6 bases). V dropped 6 bases and J dropped 0 bases, with 15 bases sitting between them. CDR1 and CDR2 (germline): MNHNS, SASEGT. There are 17 residues in the CDR3. In DNA, the CDR3 is TGTGCCAGCAGAAAGGGACACGACACCTCTGGGGCCAACGTCCTGACTTTC. This encodes CASRKGHDTSGANVLTF.

V gene TRBV20-1 combines with J gene TRBJ2-7, with TRBD2 matching over 13 bases. This CDR3 has 15 amino acids. Unmatched junction bases numbered 3, after V lost 0 bases and J lost 4 bases. Germline-derived CDR1 and CDR2 are DFQATT and SNEGSKA (reference sequence). The CDR3, as DNA: TGCAGTGCTAGAGATAGGACTAGCGGGAGTTACGAGCAGTACTTC. It encodes CSARDRTSGSYEQYF.

The chain recombines TRBV6-1 with TRBJ1-2; 9 bases map to TRBD1. The CDR3 is made up of 15 amino acids. Germline V gives CDR1 MNHNS, CDR2 SASEGT. Germline trimming cut 5 bases from V and 4 bases from J; bases unmatched to any gene: 8. CDR3 sequence (DNA): TGTGCCAGCAGTCCTTCGACAGGGGGGGCCTATGGCTACACCTTC. Translated, it gives CASSPSTGGAYGYTF.

A few counts support this clonotype. The chain carries TRBV5-1 and TRBJ2-2; tentatively, D is TRBD1 (6 bases). CDR1 is SGHRS, CDR2 YFSETQ, per germline. The CDR3 totals 16 residues. Between the trimmed V and J ends, which lost 3 bases and 1 base, there was a span of 13 bases. The CDR3 spells CASSSGTPKNTGELFF. CDR3 DNA: TGCGCCAGCAGCTCCGGGACACCGAAGAACACCGGGGAGCTGTTTTTT.

The sample holds a few counts of this clonotype. The chain has TRBV12-5 and TRBJ1-1; no firm D call. Germline V CDR1 and CDR2: LGHNT, FRNRAP. Trimming took off 0 bases at V and 6 bases at J, with 11 bases between the two ends. The CDR3 runs to 14 residues. The DNA of the CDR3 is TGTGCTAGTGGTTTGGTACCCAACGAGGCTGAAGCTTTCTTT. Protein sequence: CASGLVPNEAEAFF.

This clonotype was observed a handful of times. This rearrangement joins TRBV29-1 to TRBJ1-4; 9 bases fit TRBD1. There are 12 residues in the CDR3. The V gene end was trimmed by 4 bases and the J gene end by 7 bases; junction bases not matched to a gene: 1. Germline CDR1 and CDR2: SQVTM and ANQGSEA. CDR3 nucleotide sequence: TGCAGCGTTGGGGACAGGGCTGAAAAACTGTTTTTT. Residues: CSVGDRAEKLFF. Full variable domain (remainder filled in from reference TRBV29-1 and TRBJ1-4): SAVISQKPSRDICQRGTSLTIQCQVDSQVTMMFWYRQQPGQSLTLIATANQGSEATYESGFVIDKFPISRPNLTFSTLTVSNMSPEDSSIYLCSVGDRAEKLFFGSGTQLSVL.

This clonotype was observed a few times. This chain joins TRBV14 and TRBJ1-2; no clear D gene. V was pared by 0 bases and J by 2 bases, with 7 bases between. CDR3 length equals 14 residues. Per germline, CDR1 SGHDN and CDR2 FVKESK. The chain's CDR3 is CASSQDKPNYGYTF. The CDR3 region has the DNA TGTGCCAGCAGCCAAGATAAGCCGAACTATGGCTACACCTTC.

The gene calls are TRBV7-2 and TRBJ2-1; 9 bases map to TRBD2. The J segment lost 7 bases and the V segment lost 5 bases, leaving 12 bases of the junction unmatched. The germline CDR1 and CDR2 sequences are SGHTA and FQGNSA. The CDR3 sequence is 16 residues long. DNA for the CDR3: TGTGCCAGCAGCCCAATGAGCCTAGCGGGGCCTAATGAGCAGTTCTTC. Its protein product is CASSPMSLAGPNEQFF.

This clonotype was seen more than once but under ten times. The chain has TRBV5-1 and TRBJ2-3; unclear D gene. The length of the CDR3 is 14 residues. CDR1 and CDR2 from the germline V gene are SGHRS and YFSETQ. V shed 2 bases and J shed 1 base, with 8 bases lying between them. CDR3 sequence: CASSFTIRTDTQYF. The CDR3 DNA reads TGCGCCAGCAGCTTTACCATCCGCACAGATACGCAGTATTTT.

This clonotype occurred a few times. This chain connects TRBV5-1 to TRBJ1-6; the D is unclear. CDR3 length equals 14 residues. The V end was cut by 2 bases, the J end by 8 bases, with 11 bases between. Looked up from germline, CDR1 is SGHRS and CDR2 is YFSETQ. This chain's CDR3 is CASSFAGRDSPLHF. DNA for the CDR3: TGCGCCAGCAGCTTCGCGGGCCGGGATTCACCCCTCCACTTT.

This rearrangement joins TRBV6-5 to TRBJ2-1, with 8 nucleotides matching TRBD1. The germline V gene encodes CDR1 MNHEY and CDR2 SVGAGI. CDR3 size: 16 residues. V trimming: 4 bases; J trimming: 6 bases; junction bases outside the gene matches: 11. CDR3 region: CASSSADRGQSNEQFF. The CDR3 nucleotides are TGTGCCAGCAGTTCCGCAGACAGGGGACAGTCCAATGAGCAGTTCTTC.

This clonotype was counted ten times or more. The genes are TRBV27 and TRBJ2-5; the D gene is possibly TRBD2 (7 bases). V was shortened by 4 bases and J by 5 bases, with 17 bases between the two germline ends. The germline V gene has CDR1 MNHEY and CDR2 SMNVEV (reference sequence). The CDR3 totals 15 residues. The DNA for the CDR3 is TGTGCCAGCAGTTACTCCTCGGGGGGCGGGGAGACCCAGTACTTC. Amino acids: CASSYSSGGGETQYF.

This clonotype was found a few times. The CDR3 DNA reads TGTGCCATCAGTCGTGGGGGGTCCGGGGAGCTGTTTTTT. Residues: CAISRGGSGELFF. The gene calls are TRBV10-3 and TRBJ2-2; D is possibly TRBD2 (6 bases). The CDR3 sequence is 13 residues long. V was shortened by 5 bases and J by 6 bases, with 10 bases between the two germline ends. Looked up from germline, CDR1 is ENHRY and CDR2 is SYGVKD.

The chain has TRBV6-2 or TRBV6-3 and TRBJ2-3; D unresolved. With 5 bases removed from V and 2 bases from J, the gap between germline ends came to 20 bases. Germline V gene lookup returns CDR1 MNHEY and CDR2 SVGEGT. The CDR3 has 17 residues. The chain's CDR3 is CASSALNTASYTDTQYF. As DNA, the CDR3 is TGTGCCAGCAGTGCTCTAAATACGGCGTCCTACACAGATACGCAGTATTTT.

This clonotype was recorded a few times. This chain joins TRBV20-1 and TRBJ2-5, with D hard to call. The CDR3 runs 13 residues. V was cut by 0 bases and J by 5 bases, with 10 bases left in between. Germline V gene lookup returns CDR1 DFQATT and CDR2 SNEGSKA (reference sequence). The CDR3 loop reads CSARDIAIETQYF. DNA for the CDR3: TGCAGTGCTAGAGATATTGCGATCGAGACCCAGTACTTC.

In its sample, this clonotype was seen a few times. This chain uses TRBV5-1 with TRBJ2-6; unclear D gene. Trimming pared 2 bases from V and 0 bases from J, leaving 15 bases between. CDR3 length: 18 residues. CDR1 is SGHRS and CDR2 is YFSETQ in the germline V gene. The CDR3 reads CASSLFGQFDSGANVLTF. CDR3 nucleotide sequence: TGCGCCAGCAGCTTATTTGGCCAGTTCGACTCTGGGGCCAACGTCCTGACTTTC.

This clonotype has more than one count but fewer than ten. The genes are TRBV28 and TRBJ2-3; TRBD2 matches 7 bases. V dropped 3 bases and J dropped 7; count of bases not matched to a gene: 4. Germline-derived CDR1 and CDR2 are MDHEN and SYDVKM. This CDR3 has 13 amino acids. The CDR3 sequence is CASSFGGTYTQYF. Written as DNA, the CDR3 is TGTGCCAGCAGTTTCGGGGGGACTTATACGCAGTATTTT.

The DNA of the CDR3 is TGTGCCAGCAGTGCCGAAACAGGGACCTTAGCCAAAAACATTCAGTACTTC. Translation gives CASSAETGTLAKNIQYF. V usage is TRBV12-3 or TRBV12-4 and J usage is TRBJ2-4; maybe TRBD1 (6 bases). The CDR3 loop spans 17 amino acids. The V and J ends lost 5 bases and 0 bases respectively, with 17 bases between them.

This clonotype was counted a few times. The CDR3 here is CASSPWTGTDGYTF. DNA for the CDR3: TGTGCCAGCAGCCCATGGACAGGGACAGATGGCTACACCTTC. V usage is TRBV7-9 and J usage is TRBJ1-2, with 8 nucleotides matching TRBD1. This CDR3 contains 14 residues. Germline lookup yields CDR1 SEHNR and CDR2 FQNEAQ (reference sequence). V lost 5 bases and J lost 6; bases outside the gene matches: 8.

This clonotype was found many times. The V and J genes are TRBV3-1 and TRBJ1-5, with D tentatively TRBD1 (5 bases). This CDR3 has 15 amino acids. Per germline, CDR1 LGHDT and CDR2 YNNKEL (reference sequence). Trimming removed 0 bases from V and 6 bases from J, with 12 bases in between. The CDR3 nucleotides read TGTGCCAGCAGCCAAGACGCGGCAGGGCTTCAGCCCCAGCATTTT. This encodes CASSQDAAGLQPQHF.

The chain is built from TRBV20-1 and TRBJ1-1; D ambiguous. The germline V gene encodes CDR1 DFQATT and CDR2 SNEGSKA (reference sequence). V shed 0 bases and J shed 6 bases, with 11 bases lying between them. The CDR3 contains 13 residues. The CDR3 is CSARDRTFSEAFF. The DNA of the CDR3 is TGCAGTGCTAGAGATCGCACATTCTCTGAAGCTTTCTTT.

This clonotype showed up just a few times. The chain's CDR3 is CASSLGDHNEQFF. CDR3 DNA: TGTGCCAGCAGCTTAGGCGACCACAATGAGCAGTTCTTC. This chain uses TRBV13 with TRBJ2-1, with D unclear. This CDR3 comprises 13 residues. Germline loops: CDR1 PRHDT, CDR2 FYEKMQ (reference sequence). V lost 0 bases and J 5 bases, leaving 5 bases between the germline ends.

This clonotype was recorded a few times. The genes are TRBV18 and TRBJ2-7, with 12 bases lining up with TRBD2. V shed 3 bases, J shed 5 bases, and the junction held 5 bases outside the gene matches. The CDR3 runs to 15 residues. Looked up from germline, CDR1 is KGHSH and CDR2 is LQKENI. The CDR3 sequence is CASSPPSGGVNEQYV. CDR3 coding DNA: TGTGCCAGCTCACCGCCTAGCGGGGGGGTGAACGAGCAGTACGTC.

This clonotype was observed a few times. The J gene is TRBJ2-5, the V gene TRBV20-1, with 7 bases identical to TRBD1. From germline, CDR1 is DFQATT and CDR2 SNEGSKA (reference sequence). The CDR3 has 15 residues. Unmatched junction bases numbered 11, after V lost 4 bases and J lost 3 bases. In DNA form, the CDR3 reads TGCAGTGCTATTCGCACGGGACAGCTAAAAGAGACCCAGTACTTC. It yields the protein CSAIRTGQLKETQYF.

The chain recombines TRBV5-6 with TRBJ1-5; D remains unclear. Germline V gives CDR1 SGHDT, CDR2 YYEEEE. Trimming took off 0 bases at V and 8 bases at J, with 9 bases between the two ends. The CDR3 extends over 13 amino acids. CDR3 nucleotides: TGTGCCAGCAGCTTGGCTGGTTCAGAGCCCCAGCATTTT. Translating it yields CASSLAGSEPQHF. The full variable domain, its missing parts supplied by reference TRBV5-6 and TRBJ1-5, is DAGVTQSPTHLIKTRGQQVTLRCSPKSGHDTVSWYQQALGQGPQFIFQYYEEEERQRGNFPDRFSGHQFPNYSSELNVNALLLGDSALYLCASSLAGSEPQHFGDGTRLSIL.

A few counts support this clonotype. This sequence joins TRBV27 and TRBJ2-3; 10 nucleotides align to TRBD2. In germline, CDR1 is MNHEY, CDR2 SMNVEV (reference sequence). The CDR3 loop spans 14 amino acids. V lost 6 bases and J lost 4; bases outside the gene matches: 4. CDR3 bases: TGTGCCAGCAGATCTAGCGGGAGCGCAGATACGCAGTATTTT. Its translation: CASRSSGSADTQYF.